The 13 T cell receptor beta chains below come from one sample, sequenced in a study of cytomegalovirus exposure and HLA in healthy donors. PCR primers comprised 60 Vbeta and 13 Jbeta primers. Assay used: immunoSEQ multiplex PCR; TCRdb lists only in-frame clones, some missing. The sample contains roughly 180,000 clones, about 77% of which appear only once. Sequenced sample: PBMCs. The receptor set was obtained from a female donor in good health and CMV-seronegative.

J is TRBJ2-7 and V is TRBV11-1; 9 bases map to TRBD2. The germline gives CDR1 SGHAT, CDR2 FQDESV (reference sequence). The CDR3 is 13 amino acids. Trimming took 5 bases from V and 8 from J; bases not matched to a gene: 7. The CDR3 DNA sequence: TGTGCCAGCAGCCTTAGCGGGGGAACCCAGCAGTACTTC. Translated, it gives CASSLSGGTQQYF.

The CDR3 nucleotides read TGTGCCAGCAGTGAACAGGGTAGGGCCTACGAGCAGTACTTC. This translates into CASSEQGRAYEQYF. V is TRBV6-1 and J is TRBJ2-7; D perhaps matches TRBD1 (5 bases). The CDR3 length is 14 residues. Germline assignment: CDR1 MNHNS and CDR2 SASEGT. The V and J ends lost 2 bases and 2 bases respectively, with 10 bases between them.

V is TRBV15 and J is TRBJ2-1, with D possibly TRBD2 on 6 matching bases. Germline loops: CDR1 LNHNV, CDR2 YYDKDF (reference sequence). Trimming pared 0 bases from V and 5 bases from J, leaving 17 bases between. CDR3 length equals 17 residues. The DNA for the CDR3 is TGTGCCACCAGCAGAGAGGGGGGAACGCCGTCCGACAATGAGCAGTTCTTC. This codes for CATSREGGTPSDNEQFF.

The V and J genes are TRBV19 and TRBJ2-7, with 11 nucleotides matching TRBD2. V lost 1 base and J lost 1; bases outside the gene matches: 0. There are 15 residues in the CDR3. Germline-derived CDR1 and CDR2 are LNHDA and SQIVND (reference sequence). The CDR3 protein is CASSIVAGGSYEQYF. The CDR3 bases are TGTGCCAGTAGTATAGTAGCGGGGGGGTCCTACGAGCAGTACTTC.

The V and J genes are TRBV6-1 and TRBJ1-2, with D hard to call. CDR3 length equals 13 residues. V lost 4 bases and J lost 1, with 7 bases in between. In germline, CDR1 is MNHNS, CDR2 SASEGT. The CDR3 coding sequence is TGTGCCAGCAGTGTCAAGAGTAACTATGGCTACACCTTC. Protein sequence: CASSVKSNYGYTF.

J is TRBJ2-1 and V is TRBV11-2; D possibly corresponds to TRBD2 (5 bases). Deletions cut 4 bases from V and 16 bases from J, with 14 bases between. Germline V CDR1 and CDR2: SGHAT, FQNNGV. The CDR3 runs 11 residues. This chain's CDR3 is CASSSPMREFF. CDR3 sequence (DNA): TGTGCCAGCAGCTCACCTATGAGGGAATTCTTC.

J is TRBJ2-6 and V is TRBV2, with D maybe TRBD2 (5 bases). Per the germline V gene, CDR1 is SNHLY and CDR2 is FYNNEI. Trimming took off 4 bases at V and 2 bases at J, with 12 bases between the two ends. This CDR3 contains 16 residues. The CDR3 here is CASSGPGSTGANVLTF. The CDR3 DNA reads as TGTGCCAGCAGTGGACCGGGATCTACTGGGGCCAACGTCCTGACTTTC.

The J gene is TRBJ2-1, the V gene TRBV19; possible D gene TRBD1, 5 bases. Per germline, CDR1 LNHDA and CDR2 SQIVND (reference sequence). V lost 2 bases and J lost 7, with 9 bases in between. This CDR3 has 13 residues. CDR3 region: CASSIHRNNEQFF. In DNA form, the CDR3 reads TGTGCCAGTAGTATACACAGGAATAATGAGCAGTTCTTC.

Only a few counts were recorded for this clone. One junction end disagrees with the germline gene, perhaps due to a read error. The chain couples TRBV30 to TRBJ2-3; 10 bases are shared with TRBD2. The germline V gene encodes CDR1 GTSNPN and CDR2 SVGIG (reference sequence). CDR3 length: 15 residues. The CDR3 DNA is TGTTCCTGGAGTCTAGCGGGGGTCCGCACAGATACGCAGTATTTT. Protein: CSWSLAGVRTDTQYF.

This chain connects TRBV7-8 to TRBJ2-1, with D perhaps matching TRBD2 (6 bases). The CDR3 runs 16 residues. Trimming shortened V by 4 bases and J by 1 base, and 14 bases separated the two germline ends. CDR1 and CDR2 (germline): SGHVS, FQNEAQ. The CDR3 sequence is CASSWPGTHSYNEQFF. CDR3 nucleotides: TGTGCCAGCAGCTGGCCCGGGACTCATTCCTACAATGAGCAGTTCTTC. Using reference TRBV7-8 and TRBJ2-1 for the parts outside the CDR3, the full variable domain is GAGVSQSPRYKVAKRGQDVALRCDPISGHVSLFWYQQALGQGPEFLTYFQNEAQLDKSGLPSDRFFAERPEGSVSTLKIQRTQQEDSAVYLCASSWPGTHSYNEQFFGPGTRLTVL.

The chain employs TRBV7-9 and TRBJ1-6; no firm D call. Germline V gives CDR1 SEHNR, CDR2 FQNEAQ (reference sequence). This CDR3 has 16 residues. The V and J ends lost 5 bases and 8 bases respectively, with 19 bases between them. The CDR3 is CASSKDGGFSDSPLHF. The CDR3 DNA sequence: TGTGCCAGCAGCAAAGATGGAGGGTTTAGTGATTCACCCCTCCACTTT.

The chain links TRBV27 to TRBJ2-1, with 8 bases fitting TRBD1. The J segment lost 6 bases and the V segment lost 3 bases, leaving 19 bases of the junction unmatched. The CDR3 is 19 residues long. In germline, CDR1 is MNHEY, CDR2 SMNVEV (reference sequence). CDR3 amino acids: CASSFLWAIGQGLFNEQFF. The DNA for the CDR3 is TGTGCCAGCAGTTTTTTATGGGCGATCGGACAGGGCTTATTCAATGAGCAGTTCTTC.

The chain is built from TRBV7-8 and TRBJ2-5, with TRBD2 identical over 11 bases. Judging by the DNA end, TRBJ2-7 fits better; the J call may be wrong. The length of the CDR3 is 15 residues. Germline lookup yields CDR1 SGHVS and CDR2 FQNEAQ. CDR3 in amino acids: CASSAGTSGSYEQYF. The CDR3 DNA sequence: TGTGCCAGCAGTGCCGGGACTAGCGGATCATACGAGCAGTACTTC.